This T cell receptor beta chain was sequenced for a study of identifying expanded T cells in peripheral blood (dated by TCRdb to 2018 to 2020). At the level of the whole study: Four technical replicates, made by sequencing separate aliquots from the same pool of genomic DNA, were compared pairwise. The investigation overall reported the following: The beta-binomial model significantly reduced the number of clones called differentially abundant and the false-positive rate across all healthy-donor time intervals. Across all healthy donors, variance in clone template counts between approximately 2-week samples was found to increase significantly with total template count. The binomial model flagged approximately 1.3 differentially abundant clones between technical replicates but around 15 over two weeks and under 25 over four weeks. It was expected by the authors that biological variance in healthy repertoires might increase further over much longer intervals, such as months to years.

After removal of 6 bases from V and 8 bases from J, the junction retains 2 bases not matched to a gene. From the germline V gene (reference sequence), CDR1 is DFQATT and CDR2 is SNEGSKA. Inclusive of the bounding cysteine and phenylalanine, the CDR3 is 11 residues long. Only the CDR3 DNA stays, 33 bases, in frame from base 1. With regard to this clone: Its cognate antigen has yet to be identified. No qualities accompany the bases; no much larger clone lies one base away.

The immunoSEQ Assay, which uses bias-controlled multiplex PCR amplification of genomic DNA, was used to profile TCRbeta CDR3 regions. Under the source paper's analysis protocol: The absolute abundance of each unique TCRbeta CDR3 region was quantified after sequences were collapsed and filtered. Differential abundance was tested with a binomial (Fisher-equivalent) model and with a beta-binomial model adding time-dependent variance fitted from healthy donors. Any clone with fewer than 5 combined templates was excluded, and a clone was called differentially abundant if its Benjamini-Hochberg FDR was below 0.01. Beta-binomial variance was modeled as a function of total template count across the two samples using the form v = (b*log(k)+a)^2. TCRdb mirrors the immuneACCESS table, restricted to in-frame sequences. Some clones are absent from its copies; in checked studies, under half trace to an unresolved V gene, and the reason for the others is unknown. D and trimming were read from the DNA, whereas the V and J calls and clone size are those reported in that table. Within this sample are fewer than 65,000 clones, with approximately 87% of them counted one time only. The ten largest clones capture about 4.5% of the sample.

No immune events, such as infections, were documented for the healthy donors during the collection period. Blood repertoires from healthy donors were used as a training cohort for calibrating time-dependent variance in a beta-binomial model of differential abundance of T-cell clones. The training cohort included 10 or so healthy donors, of whom 3 were female and 7 were male. The donors were between roughly 29 and 65 years old, with an average age of roughly 43 years. Obtained from a commercial supplier, whole blood was collected from each healthy donor at three time points set about two weeks apart. For immunosequencing, genomic DNA was extracted from whole blood that had not been sorted.

This TCR was recovered from a person between 18 and 70 years old in good health. This receptor chain uses TRBV20-1 and TRBJ2-1; TRBD1 lines up with 9 middle nucleotides. Input material: blood. DNA sequence: TGCAGTGCCGGGGACAGGGATGAGCAGTTCTTC. Translation gives CSAGDRDEQFF.